This record covers a single TCR beta chain. This clone was observed once. Its binding antigen is unknown. The sample holds no much larger clone one base away, and base qualities are not on file. The CDR3 contains 14 residues, cysteine and phenylalanine counted. The only DNA kept is the CDR3, 42 bases in frame from the first base. Clipping removes 7 bases from V and 8 bases from J, with 9 as the unmatched junction base count. In the germline V gene (reference sequence), CDR1 corresponds to LNHDA and CDR2 to SQIVND. CD8 naive samples were CD45RO-negative cells positively selected for CCR7, giving a CD45RA+CCR7+ population that excluded TemRA cells. The donors were healthy, HIV-negative adults who had no recently reported acute infections or vaccinations. Every donor was a Caucasian adult residing in Nashville, Tennessee, USA. After blood collection by leukapheresis, PBMCs were isolated using Ficoll-Histopaque density gradient centrifugation and then cryopreserved in the vapor phase of liquid nitrogen. Analytical flow cytometry was used to check the purity and quantity of each magnetically sorted T cell population. Genomic DNA was isolated from every sorted fraction and measured by UV absorbance on a Nanodrop 2000c.

The data were obtained in a study of shared clonotypes between healthy human individuals (dated by TCRdb to the early 2020s). Regarding the study in general: A couple of women and three men aged 18 to 49 years were included in the cohort. Between about 0.8 and 9 billion PBMCs per donor were obtained by leukapheresis. To estimate repertoire size and how much clonotypes are shared between individuals, the study performed deep sequencing of blood TCR repertoires from about five healthy adults. For each donor, three plates each were used for CD4 naive and CD4 memory, two plates were used for CD8 naive, and one plate was used for CD8 memory. Libraries were prepared and TCR repertoires were sequenced by different laboratories using diverse techniques, in order to increase sequencing depth and limit assay-specific biases. Study-wide findings and limitations: Even with the large sequencing depth, rarefaction of the sorted-subset datasets indicated that sequencing was incomplete. Naive subsets generally had larger estimated clonotype richness than memory subsets did. Sampling was limited to blood, and TCR repertoires in tissue likely differ from TCR repertoires in blood. The small number of donors limited the genetic and exposure-history diversity represented. Sharing across a few donors was observed for about 4.8% of naive CD4, about 3.2% of naive CD8, about 2.3% of memory CD4, and about 0.4% of memory CD8 clonotypes. Higher generation probabilities were observed for clonotypes shared by all four sorted-subset donors than for non-shared clonotypes. Based on pairwise subsampling, the degree of clonotype sharing among donors was expected to be affected by sequencing depth.

Using the deep immunoSEQ assay, multiplex PCR amplified TCR CDR3 regions from genomic DNA. Extracted genomic DNA from each cell subset was distributed evenly across all wells of several immunoSEQ 96-well plates, and each plate was treated as a replicate. For sorted subsets, each replicate PCR was loaded with 200 ng genomic DNA, equivalent to 25,000 to 30,000 T cell genomes. Purified libraries were measured with a Qubit 3.0 fluorometer, size-checked on a Bioanalyzer 2100, and measured again with the KAPA Library Quantification kit. Each immunoSEQ 96-well plate was sequenced on its own single-read 150-cycle Illumina NextSeq 550 flow cell. Per the source publication's procedure: Because the immunoSEQ output held only junctional sequences and lacked quality scores, the filtering could not match the filtering applied to full-length reads. To assign V/J genes and CDR3, sequences were annotated against IMGT germline references using PyIR, a Python wrapper for IgBLAST v1.9. Any read was removed if the V/J assignment was weak (E-value above 1e-6), the CDR3 was missing, or the read contained stop codons, out-of-frame junctions, or ambiguous translated residues. A V3J clonotype was defined by an identical inferred V gene, J gene, and CDR3 amino acid sequence. Percentage overlap between repertoires was calculated by dividing the number of shared unique clonotypes by the size of the smaller repertoire. Richness of each repertoire was evaluated using RTK rarefaction, the Chao1 estimator, and Recon v2.1 estimates of unobserved clonotypes. Generation probabilities were computed with OLGA for all TCRbeta clonotypes obtained by the gDNA method from several donors. The table comes from immuneACCESS by way of TCRdb, which keeps in-frame sequences with V and J called. Part of the clones is missing from these tables; in studies checked, under half for an unresolved V gene and the rest for unknown reasons. V and J calls and clone size follow that table, whereas D and trimming were derived from the DNA. The sample has around 2.1 million clones on record, about 92% of them singletons. Around 1.7% of the sample is held by the ten biggest clonotypes.

The sample consisted of naive CD8+ T cells from PBMCs. The cell subset or site label, read with the paper, signifies: CD45RA+CCR7+. Recombination connected TRBV19 to TRBJ2-1; TRBD2 lines up with 9 middle nucleotides. The TCR comes from a man aged 18 to 35 in good health. Some clones in this sample may be carry-over from other donors' samples. For the CDR3, the sequence is CASMAGGPFDEQFF. The nucleotide sequence reads as follows: TGTGCCAGTATGGCGGGAGGGCCTTTCGATGAGCAGTTCTTC.